The 4 T cell receptor beta chains reported below all come from one sample, sequenced in a study of molecular identifiers for immune sequencing clone quantification. MiXCR, applied by TCRdb to the PCR reads, yields one record per CDR3 protein. The sample includes more than 450,000 distinct CDR3 sequences, under 30% seen only once; the top ten take roughly 0.77%. Sequencing was carried out using naive CD8+ T cells from blood, with Jurkat cell RNA spiked in. Documented subset: FACS-sorted CD8+CD4-CCR7+CD45RA+ naive T cells. Receptors were obtained from a human donor in good health. Some libraries in this study had Jurkat cell RNA spiked in.

This clonotype was counted only a few times. V usage is TRBV28 and J usage is TRBJ2-2; 9 bases are a match to TRBD2. V lost 4 bases and J lost 3; bases outside the gene matches: 6. The CDR3 has 16 residues. CDR1 is MDHEN, CDR2 SYDVKM, per germline. The chain's CDR3 is CASSSPSGGYTGELFF. The DNA for the CDR3 is TGTGCCAGCAGTTCCCCAAGCGGGGGGTACACCGGGGAGCTGTTTTTT.

This chain's CDR3 is CASSPGTGEYNEQFF. CDR3 nucleotide sequence: TGTGCCAGCAGCCCCGGGACAGGGGAATACAATGAGCAGTTCTTC. This chain links TRBV11-2 with TRBJ2-1, with 10 positions matching TRBD1. The CDR3 is 15 residues long. Germline V lookup: CDR1 SGHAT, CDR2 FQNNGV. V lost 5 bases and J lost 4; bases outside the gene matches: 5.

This clonotype was picked up one time. V is TRBV19 and J is TRBJ1-2; D is unresolved. In germline, CDR1 is LNHDA, CDR2 SQIVND (reference sequence). V was cut by 7 bases and J by 0 bases, with 12 bases left in between. The CDR3 loop spans 14 amino acids. In nucleotides, the CDR3 is TGTGCCAGTATGCCGGGGAACCCTAACTATGGCTACACCTTC. Translating gives CASMPGNPNYGYTF.

The count of this clonotype is one. Germline and junction disagree at one end, which may indicate a read error. This chain connects TRBV4-1 to TRBJ2-7; a possible D gene is TRBD2 (7 bases). The CDR3 has 15 amino acids. Germline CDR1 reads MGHRA; CDR2 reads YSYEKL. The CDR3 DNA reads as TGCGCCAGCCGCCAAAGACAGGCACCGGGGGGCGAGCAGTACTTC. It yields the protein CASRQRQAPGGEQYF.